This TCR beta chain was profiled in a study of vaccination and CD4 T cells after COVID-19. The treatment was: roughly ten-day PBMC culture with coronavirus spike peptide pools or control peptides (ViraFEST assay). TCR sequencing followed the expansion of antigen-specific T cells with peptide pools in ViraFEST. Every well contained 2.1 million or so PBMCs, which were grown with approximately 9.6 IU/ml IL-2 and 9 to 10 ug/ml peptide pools. The germline V gene encodes CDR1 LGHNA and CDR2 YSLEER. The CDR3 contains 15 residues. V was pared by 1 base and J by 4 bases, with 13 bases between. In regard to this clonotype: Its antigen is not identified.

Cultured CD4+ T-cell DNA underwent Oncomine TCR Beta short-read sequencing. TCRdb re-derived calls from the PCR reads in MiXCR, one entry per CDR3 protein. The data show 9,500 to 15,000 distinct CDR3 sequences, 54% seen once. The material was cultured CD4+ T cells from blood, obtained after SARS-CoV-2 vaccination. The rearrangement joins TRBV4-3 to TRBJ1-2; the D gene is possibly TRBD1 (6 bases). The clonotype comes from a human donor with COVID-19. The CDR3 here is CASSQGPGQGYGYTF. In nucleotides, the CDR3 is TGCGCCAGCAGCCAAGGTCCGGGACAAGGCTATGGCTACACCTTC.